Following are 21 T cell receptor beta chains from one sample sequenced in a study of T-cell memory formation after mild COVID-19. MiXCR, run by TCRdb on the 5' RACE reads, gives a single entry per CDR3 protein. The sample shows 380,000 or so distinct CDR3 sequences, roughly an eighth of them seen only once. Sequenced material: PBMCs or a T cell subset sorted from them (not recorded which). The receptors derive from a man between 18 and 29 years old who had mild COVID-19 (a few samples of this study predate the infection). Cell type and time point are not known.

The V call is TRBV4-1, the J call TRBJ1-6; 8 nucleotides align to TRBD1. V lost 2 bases to trimming and J lost 8 bases; unmatched junction nucleotides: 14. The CDR3 is 18 residues long. The V gene's germline CDR1 is MGHRA and CDR2 YSYEKL. CDR3 amino acids: CASSQLPLRGRRDSPLHF. DNA for the CDR3: TGCGCCAGCAGCCAACTACCTCTCAGGGGGCGAAGGGATTCACCCCTCCACTTT.

The chain couples TRBV4-1 to TRBJ2-7; perhaps TRBD1 as D (5 bases). V was clipped by 1 base and J by 2 bases, with 12 bases between them. Germline CDR1 reads MGHRA; CDR2 reads YSYEKL. This CDR3 has 15 amino acids. The CDR3 region is CASSQVTGSTYEQYV. CDR3 DNA: TGCGCCAGCAGCCAAGTTACAGGCTCTACCTACGAGCAGTACGTC.

For the CDR3, the DNA is TGTGCCAGCAGCTTACCGGGACAGGGATATGAGACCCAGTACTTC. It yields the protein CASSLPGQGYETQYF. The rearrangement joins TRBV7-2 to TRBJ2-5; 9 nucleotides match TRBD1. The CDR3 loop spans 15 amino acids. CDR1 and CDR2 from the germline V gene are SGHTA and FQGNSA. J lost 5 bases, V lost 2 bases, and 6 bases had no gene match.

The rearrangement links TRBV5-1 to TRBJ2-2; D ambiguous. V was pared by 4 bases and J by 1 base, with 11 bases between. The CDR3 covers 15 residues. The germline V gene encodes CDR1 SGHRS and CDR2 YFSETQ. For the CDR3, the DNA is TGCGCCAGCAGCACCAACACCTGGAACACCGGGGAGCTGTTTTTT. This codes for CASSTNTWNTGELFF. The variable domain in full, with the rest retrieved from reference TRBV5-1 and TRBJ2-2, is KAGVTQTPRYLIKTRGQQVTLSCSPISGHRSVSWYQQTPGQGLQFLFEYFSETQRNKGNFPGRFSGRQFSNSRSEMNVSTLELGDSALYLCASSTNTWNTGELFFGEGSRLTVL.

This sequence joins TRBV7-2 and TRBJ2-7; D remains ambiguous. The V end lost 6 bases, the J end lost 5 bases, and 14 bases lay between the germline ends. The CDR3 is 13 amino acids. The germline gives CDR1 SGHTA, CDR2 FQGNSA. Here the CDR3 DNA reads TGTGCCAGCAGGAGCTTAAGTGTCGACGAGCAGTACTTC. It yields the protein CASRSLSVDEQYF. Based on the CDR3 plus reference TRBV7-2 and TRBJ2-7, the full variable domain is GAGVSQSPSNKVTEKGKDVELRCDPISGHTALYWYRQSLGQGLEFLIYFQGNSAPDKSGLPSDRFSAERTGGSVSTLTIQRTQQEDSAVYLCASRSLSVDEQYFGPGTRLTVT.

This clonotype was observed a handful of times. The rearrangement joins TRBV7-9 to TRBJ2-2; 8 bases agree with TRBD1. V trimming: 1 base; J trimming: 4 bases; junction bases outside the gene matches: 5. CDR1 is SEHNR and CDR2 is FQNEAQ in the germline V gene (reference sequence). This CDR3 is built from 16 residues. CDR3 DNA: TGTGCCAGCAGCTTAGTGCAGGGGGCCTTCACCGGGGAGCTGTTTTTT. It is translated as CASSLVQGAFTGELFF.

The V gene is TRBV20-1, the J gene TRBJ2-7, with D unclear. The V end lost 2 bases, the J end lost 5 bases, and 10 bases lay between the germline ends. CDR3 length: 12 residues. Germline assignment: CDR1 DFQATT and CDR2 SNEGSKA (reference sequence). The CDR3 spells CSARSRFDEQYV. The CDR3 DNA is TGCAGTGCTAGATCGCGCTTTGACGAGCAGTACGTC.

The chain is built from TRBV29-1 and TRBJ1-2; tentative D call: TRBD1 (6 bases). The CDR3 consists of 12 residues. Germline CDR1 reads SQVTM; CDR2 reads ANQGSEA. Trimming left V 7 bases short and J 7 bases short, with 16 bases between. The CDR3 spells CSAADRRGGYTF. The CDR3 DNA reads as TGCAGCGCAGCCGACAGGAGGGGTGGCTACACCTTC.

This clonotype was recorded many times. The chain links TRBV9 to TRBJ2-3; unclear D gene. This CDR3 spans 14 amino acids. Between the trimmed V and J ends, which lost 4 bases and 0 bases, there was a span of 9 bases. Germline V gives CDR1 SGDLS, CDR2 YYNGEE. CDR3 sequence (DNA): TGTGCCAGCAGCACTACGACTAGCACAGATACGCAGTATTTT. Translation: CASSTTTSTDTQYF.

This clonotype was detected many times. The chain recombines TRBV7-9 with TRBJ2-7; TRBD1 aligns across 11 bases. With V trimmed by 0 bases and J by 6 bases, 7 bases remained unmatched. The CDR3 runs to 16 residues. CDR1 SEHNR and CDR2 FQNEAQ come from the germline V gene (reference sequence). The CDR3 coding sequence is TGTGCCAGCAGCTTAGCGTTAGGACAGGGGGCGCGCGAGCAGTACTTC. It encodes CASSLALGQGAREQYF.

This clonotype was counted between two and nine times. V is TRBV2 and J is TRBJ1-5, with 7 positions matching TRBD1. The CDR3 loop spans 15 amino acids. Germline V lookup: CDR1 SNHLY, CDR2 FYNNEI. Trimming at V came to 11 bases and at J to 2 bases, leaving 12 bases not matched to a gene. CDR3 DNA sequence: TGTGCCTCTCAGGGGGTTAGGGGCCGCAATCAGCCCCAGCATTTT. Translation gives CASQGVRGRNQPQHF.

This clonotype was observed many times. The chain is built from TRBV18 and TRBJ2-7; 7 nucleotides align to TRBD2. This CDR3 comprises 14 residues. The germline CDR1 and CDR2 sequences are KGHSH and LQKENI. J was trimmed by 3 bases and V by 8 bases; bases with no gene match: 10. CDR3 in DNA: TGTGCCAGCAGCCCGGGGGGTTCTAGCTACGAGCAGTACTTC. Translated, it gives CASSPGGSSYEQYF.

This clonotype was counted a few times. In DNA, the CDR3 is TGTGCCAGCAGTTCCCCGGGACAGGGGATTTTAAGGAAGCAGTATTTT. This codes for CASSSPGQGILRKQYF. The rearrangement links TRBV27 to TRBJ2-3, with TRBD1 identical over 10 bases. This CDR3 region has 16 residues. Per the germline V gene, CDR1 is MNHEY and CDR2 is SMNVEV (reference sequence). The V and J ends lost 4 bases and 11 bases, in that order; junction bases with no gene match: 15.

There are a few counts of this clonotype. CDR3 in amino acids: CASSRAGAGETQYF. CDR3 nucleotides: TGTGCCAGCAGCCGAGCGGGGGCGGGAGAGACCCAGTACTTC. The chain links TRBV7-2 to TRBJ2-5, with 8 bases aligning to TRBD2. Germline CDR1 reads SGHTA; CDR2 reads FQGNSA. The junction had 6 bases not matched to a gene; V was cut back by 5 bases and J by 4 bases. CDR3 size: 14 residues.

The gene calls are TRBV4-1 and TRBJ2-3; 10 positions agree with TRBD2. CDR3 length equals 17 residues. V lost 3 bases and J lost 2; bases outside the gene matches: 8. Looked up from germline, CDR1 is MGHRA and CDR2 is YSYEKL. The CDR3 coding sequence is TGCGCCAGCAGCCAGACCGTAGCGGGGGGCTTCACAGATACGCAGTATTTT. It translates to CASSQTVAGGFTDTQYF.

This chain uses TRBV9 with TRBJ2-7; D perhaps matches TRBD1 (7 bases). The germline V gene encodes CDR1 SGDLS and CDR2 YYNGEE. This CDR3 has 15 amino acids. V dropped 4 bases and J dropped 7 bases, with 21 bases sitting between them. CDR3 DNA: TGTGCCAGCAGCCCAGGGGGGACTCGGCCGAGGGAGCAGTACTTC. Amino acids: CASSPGGTRPREQYF.

The rearrangement links TRBV6-5 to TRBJ2-1; TRBD2 matches at 15 bases. Per germline, CDR1 MNHEY and CDR2 SVGAGI. The CDR3 extends over 19 amino acids. Trimming took 0 bases from V and 1 from J; bases not matched to a gene: 4. CDR3 in amino acids: CASSYSGTSGGRSYNEQFF. The CDR3 DNA sequence: TGTGCCAGCAGTTACTCCGGGACTAGCGGGGGGCGGTCCTACAATGAGCAGTTCTTC.

A few counts support this clonotype. The chain recombines TRBV4-1 with TRBJ1-2, with D perhaps matching TRBD1 (5 bases). This CDR3 has 14 amino acids. The germline V gene has CDR1 MGHRA and CDR2 YSYEKL. Trimming took off 1 base at V and 10 bases at J, with 16 bases between the two ends. CDR3 in amino acids: CASSQAGGESFYTF. The DNA for the CDR3 is TGCGCCAGCAGCCAAGCCGGGGGTGAGAGTTTCTACACCTTC.

The table lists this clonotype with many counts. The chain couples TRBV12-5 to TRBJ1-1; D uncertain. Trimming stripped 3 bases from V and 1 base from J, with 3 bases between. This CDR3 has 12 residues. Germline loops: CDR1 LGHNT, CDR2 FRNRAP. CDR3 DNA sequence: TGTGCTAGTGGTTTAGAGAACACTGAAGCTTTCTTT. Protein sequence: CASGLENTEAFF.

This clonotype was counted only a few times. The rearrangement joins TRBV9 to TRBJ1-6, with D tentatively TRBD1 (6 bases). The CDR3 contains 16 residues. Trimming removed 4 bases at V and 5 bases at J, with 16 bases between. Germline values: CDR1 SGDLS, CDR2 YYNGEE. The CDR3 here is CASSTTGGRDNSPLHF. The CDR3 region has the DNA TGTGCCAGCAGCACCACGGGGGGCAGGGATAATTCACCCCTCCACTTT.

The CDR3 here is CASSLAEAWETQYF. DNA for the CDR3: TGCGCCAGCAGCTTGGCCGAGGCGTGGGAGACCCAGTACTTC. The chain is built from TRBV5-1 and TRBJ2-5, with D uncertain. V lost 0 bases to trimming and J lost 5 bases, with 11 bases between them. Germline loops: CDR1 SGHRS, CDR2 YFSETQ. This CDR3 region has 14 residues.